This is a list of T cell receptor beta chains from one sample in a study of CXCR3-negative and CXCR3-positive naive CD8 T cells. TCRdb reanalyzed the 5' RACE reads and collapses them to one entry per CDR3 protein, without DNA. Its table records about 150,000 distinct CDR3 sequences. Sequenced: naive CXCR3+ CD8+ T cells from blood. All receptors derive from a human donor in good health. Some clones in this sample may be carry-over from other donors' samples. Both conserved end residues are part of each CDR3.

J	V	CDR3
TRBJ1-2	TRBV20-1	CSASSKGVGGYTF
TRBJ1-4	TRBV6-2/TRBV6-3	CASSYGGDLPTNEKLFF
TRBJ1-2	TRBV20-1	CSARAVGYGYTF
TRBJ1-1	TRBV7-8	CASSPLAMNTEAFF
TRBJ2-4	TRBV11-3	CASSDRSENIQYF
TRBJ2-5	TRBV7-9	CASSPSDREETQYF
TRBJ2-2	TRBV29-1	CSVQKDTGELFF
TRBJ1-6	TRBV27	CASRIQGLGPNSPLHF
TRBJ2-1	TRBV5-1	CASSLRQGDNEQFF
TRBJ1-4	TRBV4-3	CASSQGRGEGEKLFF
TRBJ1-5	TRBV7-9	CASSLGTGQGNQPQHF
TRBJ1-1	TRBV20-1	CSAWGALNTEAFF
TRBJ1-1	TRBV5-1	CASSPDPGTEAFF
TRBJ2-7	TRBV7-9	CASSWRAGESYEQYF
TRBJ2-7	TRBV20-1	CSATSRDRESYEQYF
TRBJ1-2	TRBV4-2	CASSQERDYIVHGYTF
TRBJ2-1	TRBV9	CASSVGGKSSYNEQFF
TRBJ2-7	TRBV28	CASSLEGVSYEQYF
TRBJ2-1	TRBV20-1	CSARSGTYNEQFF
TRBJ2-1	TRBV29-1	CSVTGTGAPNEQFF
TRBJ2-1	TRBV5-6	CASILETSWISYNEQFF
TRBJ2-5	TRBV4-1	CASSQGLQAPASQETQYF
TRBJ2-3	TRBV29-1	CSVEDPSGGISDTQYF
TRBJ2-1	TRBV5-1	CASSFSGNNEQFF
TRBJ2-1	TRBV7-9	CASSFDPYNEQFF
TRBJ2-1	TRBV2	CASSGVAGGHLQFF
TRBJ2-2	TRBV28	CSGAWAGELFF